These 7 T cell receptor beta chains came from one sample sequenced in a study of cytomegalovirus exposure and HLA in healthy donors. Generated by immunoSEQ multiplex PCR, the TCRdb table keeps only in-frame clones and is missing some. Found here are 250,000 to 350,000 clones, roughly 88% of them singletons; the top ten hold about 0.91%. Sequences were obtained from PBMCs. Receptors originate from a woman aged 18-29 years in good health and CMV-seronegative.

This sequence joins TRBV5-1 and TRBJ2-1; D may be TRBD2 (7 bases). This CDR3 has 18 amino acids. CDR1 is SGHRS and CDR2 is YFSETQ in the germline V gene. Trimming took 6 bases from V and 0 from J, leaving 22 bases between them. In nucleotides, the CDR3 is TGCGCCAGCACGCGGGGGAGGACAGCCGATAGCTCCTACAATGAGCAGTTCTTC. Amino acids: CASTRGRTADSSYNEQFF.

The V gene is TRBV7-9, the J gene TRBJ1-2; no reliable D call. CDR1 is SEHNR, CDR2 FQNEAQ, per germline (reference sequence). The CDR3 runs to 15 residues. V lost 1 base and J lost 7, with 16 bases in between. The CDR3 loop reads CASSLVQADEVGYTF. The DNA for the CDR3 is TGTGCCAGCAGCTTAGTCCAGGCCGACGAAGTTGGCTACACCTTC.

The V gene is TRBV6-1, the J gene TRBJ2-1, with 9 positions matching TRBD1. Trimming at V came to 4 bases and at J to 8 bases, leaving 6 bases not matched to a gene. CDR1 and CDR2 (germline): MNHNS, SASEGT. There are 14 residues in the CDR3. The CDR3 DNA reads as TGTGCCAGCAGTGGGGACAGGGAGGCAGATGAGCAGTTCTTC. This translates into CASSGDREADEQFF.

The rearrangement links TRBV6-5 to TRBJ1-1; the D gene is possibly TRBD1 (6 bases). The CDR3 length is 15 residues. V lost 7 bases to trimming and J lost 5 bases, with 20 bases between them. The germline gives CDR1 MNHEY, CDR2 SVGAGI. Here the CDR3 DNA reads TGTGCCAGCATCATAAGAGAGGGACACAGGACTGAAGCTTTCTTT. This translates into CASIIREGHRTEAFF.

The J gene is TRBJ2-7, the V gene TRBV7-2, with D perhaps matching TRBD2 (6 bases). Germline V CDR1 and CDR2: SGHTA, FQGNSA. V was trimmed by 3 bases and J by 6 bases, leaving 15 bases between them. The CDR3 is 14 residues long. The CDR3 region has the DNA TGTGCCAGCAGCTTGGGACTTGTTCTCGTCGAGCAGTACTTC. Translated, it gives CASSLGLVLVEQYF. Filled out from reference TRBV7-2 and TRBJ2-7, the complete variable domain reads GAGVSQSPSNKVTEKGKDVELRCDPISGHTALYWYRQSLGQGLEFLIYFQGNSAPDKSGLPSDRFSAERTGGSVSTLTIQRTQQEDSAVYLCASSLGLVLVEQYFGPGTRLTVT.

V is TRBV20-1 and J is TRBJ1-2; D is uncertain. The CDR3 is 10 residues long. The germline CDR1 and CDR2 sequences are DFQATT and SNEGSKA (reference sequence). The V gene lost 6 bases and the J gene lost 8 bases, with 10 bases spanning the gap. CDR3: CSALAGGYTF. The CDR3 DNA is TGCAGTGCCCTAGCGGGAGGCTACACCTTC.

The chain has TRBV30 and TRBJ1-2, with D perhaps matching TRBD1 (5 bases). CDR3 size: 13 residues. Trimming shortened V by 2 bases and J by 2 bases, and 9 bases separated the two germline ends. CDR1 is GTSNPN and CDR2 is SVGIG in the germline V gene (reference sequence). The CDR3 is CAWSPGGNYGYTF. In DNA, the CDR3 is TGTGCCTGGAGTCCTGGGGGGAACTATGGCTACACCTTC.